Listed below are T cell receptor beta chains from one sample, sequenced in a study of blood T cell repertoires in COVID-19. The data were produced by immunoSEQ multiplex PCR, yet TCRdb's version contains in-frame clones alone and is incomplete. The sample yields around 200,000 clones, around 85% seen once. Source material: PBMCs or T cells enriched from blood (not recorded which). All receptors derive from a man between 35 and 55 years old who had recovered from COVID-19. Each CDR3 is given with its conserved first and last residue. A D gene is named only where the DNA matches it firmly. The size of a clone is reported for some rows only, either as once, few or many, or as a class for expanded clones.

TRBV5-5	NA	NA	TRBJ1-1	15	TGTGCCAGCAGCCCATTTCGGGGGAGGAACACTGAAGCTTTCTTT	CASSPFRGRNTEAFF
TRBV28	NA	NA	TRBJ1-1	12	TGTGCCAGCAGTCCCGTCGGGACTGAAGCTTTCTTT	CASSPVGTEAFF
TRBV7-9	NA	TRBD2	TRBJ2-5	14	TGTGCCAGCAGCCCCCTCGTGGGAGGGGAGACCCAGTACTTC	CASSPLVGGETQYF
TRBV20-1	NA	TRBD1	TRBJ1-5	14	TGCAGTGCTAGTTTTGGGACAGGAAATCAGCCCCAGCATTTT	CSASFGTGNQPQHF
TRBV29-1	NA	TRBD1	TRBJ2-1	12	TGCAGCGTGCTGACAGGGACAACTGAGCAGTTCTTC	CSVLTGTTEQFF
TRBV6-1	NA	NA	TRBJ1-6	17	TGTGCCAGCAGTGAAGGATCCGGGATCCGGGGAAATTCACCCCTCCACTTT	CASSEGSGIRGNSPLHF
TRBV20-1	few	NA	TRBJ2-7	14	TGCAGTGCTAGTCTACAGATAATATCCTACGAGCAGTACTTC	CSASLQIISYEQYF
TRBV21-1	NA	NA	TRBJ1-2	11	TGTGCCAGCAGCAAGAAGAGTGGCTACACCTTC	CASSKKSGYTF
TRBV5-5	NA	TRBD1	TRBJ1-4	16	TGTGCCAGCAGCTTCCAGGGACAGGCCTCTAATGAAAAACTGTTTTTT	CASSFQGQASNEKLFF
TRBV5-6	NA	TRBD1	TRBJ2-7	16	TGTGCCAGCAGCCCTGAGCCCGGGACAGGGGCTCGGTTGCAGTACTTC	CASSPEPGTGARLQYF
TRBV5-6	NA	NA	TRBJ1-2	16	TGTGCCAGCAGCTTGGCCAAAAAAGGGAGCAATTATGGCTACACCTTC	CASSLAKKGSNYGYTF
TRBV29-1	NA	NA	TRBJ1-1	13	TGCAGCGTGAGGGAACAGTTGGAAACTGAAGCTTTCTTT	CSVREQLETEAFF
TRBV28	NA	NA	TRBJ1-2	15	TGTGCCAGCAGTTTATCCCCAAGGGGGAACTATGGCTACACCTTC	CASSLSPRGNYGYTF
TRBV11-3	NA	NA	TRBJ1-3	11	TGTGCCAGCAGCCCGGGAAACACCATATATTTT	CASSPGNTIYF
TRBV4-2	once	NA	TRBJ2-2	16	TGTGCCAGCAGCCAAGCAAGCGGGTTGAACACCGGGGAGCTGTTTTTT	CASSQASGLNTGELFF
TRBV7-8	NA	TRBD1	TRBJ1-2	16	TGTGCCATCCCCAAAAAGGGGGGACAGGGTAACTATGGCTACACCTTC	CAIPKKGGQGNYGYTF
TRBV11-1	NA	NA	TRBJ2-1	15	TGTGCCAGCAGCTTAGGACTCCAATCCTACAATGAGCAGTTCTTC	CASSLGLQSYNEQFF
TRBV19	NA	NA	TRBJ1-2	13	TGTGCCAGTAGTATCGGGGTAAGGGAAGGCTACACCTTC	CASSIGVREGYTF
TRBV10-3	NA	NA	TRBJ1-2	11	TGTGCCGCTGGAGCTAACTATGGCTACACCTTC	CAAGANYGYTF
TRBV2	NA	TRBD2	TRBJ2-2	16	TGTGCCAGCAGTGTAGCGGGCGTCACGAACACCGGGGAGCTGTTTTTT	CASSVAGVTNTGELFF
TRBV30	NA	TRBD1	TRBJ2-3	15	TGTGCCTGGGCCCGAGGGGACAGGGGCACAGATACGCAGTATTTT	CAWARGDRGTDTQYF
TRBV9	few	NA	TRBJ2-2	14	TGTGCCAGCAGCGCCTACGCGAACACCGGGGAGCTGTTTTTT	CASSAYANTGELFF
TRBV29-1	NA	TRBD1	TRBJ1-2	16	TGCAGCGTTGACGACCTACCGGGACAGCTAAACTATGGCTACACCTTC	CSVDDLPGQLNYGYTF
TRBV10-3	NA	TRBD1	TRBJ1-1	15	TGTGCCATCAGTGGGCCCGGGACAGGGGGTCATGAAGCTTTCTTT	CAISGPGTGGHEAFF
TRBV28	NA	NA	TRBJ2-7	13	TGTGCCAGCACCCACGGGGAAGCCTACGAGCAGTACTTC	CASTHGEAYEQYF
TRBV5-4	medium-sized	NA	TRBJ2-3	14	TGTGCCAGCAGGGACGGGATGGGCCGCGGTACGCAGTATTTT	CASRDGMGRGTQYF
TRBV7-9	NA	NA	TRBJ1-4	17	TGTGCCAGCAGCCATCCCTCCCGGGGGACCCTTAATGAAAAACTGTTTTTT	CASSHPSRGTLNEKLFF
TRBV15	NA	TRBD1	TRBJ1-4	18	TGTGCCACCAGCAGAGTGGGGCAGGGGGGTACGACTAATGAAAAACTGTTTTTT	CATSRVGQGGTTNEKLFF
TRBV28	NA	NA	TRBJ2-7	13	TGTGCCAGCAGTCCCGGGTTAGGTGGGGAGCAGTACTTC	CASSPGLGGEQYF
TRBV25-1	NA	NA	TRBJ1-1	13	TGTGCCAGCAGTGCACAGCTGAACACTGAAGCTTTCTTT	CASSAQLNTEAFF
TRBV18	NA	NA	TRBJ1-1	14	TGTGCCAGCTCCCTAACCGGCGGGTTGACTGAAGCTTTCTTT	CASSLTGGLTEAFF
TRBV5-1	few	NA	TRBJ2-1	14	TGCGCCAGCAGCAGAAGACAGGACACTGGTGAGCAGTTCTTC	CASSRRQDTGEQFF
TRBV11-2	NA	NA	TRBJ1-2	14	TGTGCCAGCAGCCTTACCGACACCGACTATGGCTACACCTTC	CASSLTDTDYGYTF
TRBV11-2	NA	NA	TRBJ1-1	16	TGTGCCAGCGCAAGCCGGGACACTTTTTTCTACACTGAAGCTTTCTTT	CASASRDTFFYTEAFF
TRBV7-9	NA	TRBD1	TRBJ1-6	14	TGTGCCAGCAGCCGGGACAGGGGAAGCTCACCCCTCCACTTT	CASSRDRGSSPLHF
TRBV6-6	NA	TRBD1	TRBJ1-4	13	TGTGCCAGCAGGACAGGGAGCAATGAAAAACTGTTTTTT	CASRTGSNEKLFF
TRBV7-9	NA	TRBD2	TRBJ2-7	19	TGTGCCAGCAGCTCATCACCGGGACTAGCGGGAGGACGCTCCTACGAGCAGTACTTC	CASSSSPGLAGGRSYEQYF
TRBV7-2	NA	TRBD2	TRBJ2-3	15	TGTGCCAGCAGCTTTCCGGGACTAGCGACAGATACGCAGTATTTT	CASSFPGLATDTQYF
TRBV28	NA	TRBD1	TRBJ1-5	13	TGTGCCAGCATGGGACAGCTCAATCAGCCCCAGCATTTT	CASMGQLNQPQHF
TRBV27	NA	NA	TRBJ2-1	12	TGTGCCAGCGGCCCTAGCGTCCTTGAGCAGTTCTTC	CASGPSVLEQFF
TRBV5-1	NA	NA	TRBJ2-7	14	TGCGCCAGCAGCTTGGGGCGACGGGATTACGAGCAGTACTTC	CASSLGRRDYEQYF
TRBV5-1	NA	NA	TRBJ1-1	15	TGCGCCAGCAGCGTCATCCCGAGTCTTGACACTGAAGCTTTCTTT	CASSVIPSLDTEAFF
TRBV10-3	NA	NA	TRBJ2-2	15	TGTGCCACGCTAGCGTTGAGTCTGAACACCGGGGAGCTGTTTTTT	CATLALSLNTGELFF
TRBV19	NA	NA	TRBJ2-2	16	TGTGCCAGTAGTCCGGGACAGATGCGGGGCACCGGGGAGCTGTTTTTT	CASSPGQMRGTGELFF
TRBV7-9	NA	NA	TRBJ1-5	14	TGTGCCAGCAGCTTAGGGTCAGAAGGAGAGCCCCAGCATTTT	CASSLGSEGEPQHF
TRBV12-5	NA	TRBD1	TRBJ1-1	14	TGTGCTAGTGGTCTGGGACAGGAGAACACTGAAGCTTTCTTT	CASGLGQENTEAFF
TRBV4-1	NA	NA	TRBJ1-1	13	TGCGCCAGCAGCCAACGGGTCGGCGCTGAAGCTTTCTTT	CASSQRVGAEAFF
TRBV19	NA	NA	TRBJ1-5	16	TGTGCCAGTAGTCGCCTCCCGGACAATATGGATCAGCCCCAGCATTTT	CASSRLPDNMDQPQHF
TRBV4-2	NA	NA	TRBJ2-2	15	TGTGCCAGCAGCCAAGGGGGCCTGAACACCGGGGAGCTGTTTTTT	CASSQGGLNTGELFF
TRBV7-2	NA	NA	TRBJ1-1	12	TGTGCCAGCAGCTTAGGACAGGCGCCAGCTTTCTTT	CASSLGQAPAFF
TRBV30	NA	TRBD2	TRBJ2-5	12	TGTGCCTGGAGTTGGGGGGGGGAGACCCAGTACTTC	CAWSWGGETQYF
TRBV11-3	NA	TRBD1	TRBJ2-7	14	TGTGCCAGCACCGGGACAGGGCCCTCCTACGAGCAGTACTTC	CASTGTGPSYEQYF
TRBV7-6	few	TRBD1	TRBJ2-2	16	TGTGCCAGCAGCCCATTCCCCGGGACAGCTACCGGGGAGCTGTTTTTT	CASSPFPGTATGELFF
TRBV9	NA	TRBD1	TRBJ1-1	15	TGTGCCAGCAGCACTGACAGGGGGACGAACACTGAAGCTTTCTTT	CASSTDRGTNTEAFF
TRBV11-1	NA	NA	TRBJ1-1	13	TGTGCCAGCAGCCATACAGGGTACACTGAAGCTTTCTTT	CASSHTGYTEAFF
TRBV2	NA	NA	TRBJ1-1	14	TGTGCCAGCAGGAGTCTCCGGCCAGGAGGCGAAGCTTTCTTT	CASRSLRPGGEAFF